These 30 T cell receptor beta chains share one sample of origin, sequenced in a study of T cell repertoires in cytomegalovirus infection. TCRdb ran MiXCR on the reads and lists one entry per CDR3 protein. The sample consists of roughly 230,000 distinct CDR3 sequences, approximately 7% of them appearing once. The sequencing sample was made of PBMCs. Every receptor here comes from a human donor in good health (CMV status not recorded). Some clones in this sample may be carry-over from other donors' samples.

V is TRBV29-1 and J is TRBJ2-5, with TRBD1 identical over 7 bases. V dropped 0 bases and J dropped 5; count of bases not matched to a gene: 6. The germline CDR1 and CDR2 sequences are SQVTM and ANQGSEA. This CDR3 region has 14 residues. As DNA, the CDR3 is TGCAGCGTTGAAGAAGACAGGGCTTGGGAGACCCAGTACTTC. Protein product: CSVEEDRAWETQYF.

This clonotype was seen only a few times. This rearrangement joins TRBV5-1 to TRBJ2-7; tentatively, D is TRBD1 (6 bases). The germline V gene encodes CDR1 SGHRS and CDR2 YFSETQ. This CDR3 region has 16 residues. V gave up 0 bases and J gave up 0 bases, with 13 bases separating them. The CDR3: CASSLATGSYSYEQYF. Written as DNA, the CDR3 is TGCGCCAGCAGCTTGGCCACAGGGTCCTACTCCTACGAGCAGTACTTC.

This clonotype was picked up a small number of times. The gene calls are TRBV12-3 or TRBV12-4 and TRBJ1-1; 7 bases map to TRBD1. This CDR3 is built from 13 residues. The junction had 3 bases not matched to a gene; V was cut back by 4 bases and J by 4 bases. This chain's CDR3 is CASSYQGGTEAFF. The CDR3 bases are TGTGCCAGCAGTTACCAGGGGGGCACTGAAGCTTTCTTT.

The rearrangement uses TRBV29-1 and TRBJ2-7, with 12 bases identical to TRBD2. This CDR3 region has 14 residues. V lost 4 bases and J lost 3; bases outside the gene matches: 4. CDR1 is SQVTM, CDR2 ANQGSEA, per germline. CDR3 DNA: TGCAGCGTTGGAGAACTAGCGGGGGGCTACGAGCAGTACTTC. Translation: CSVGELAGGYEQYF.

In this sample, this clonotype turned up many times. The chain links TRBV28 to TRBJ2-3; D unresolved. Germline CDR1 is MDHEN and CDR2 is SYDVKM. The CDR3 runs 13 residues. With 8 bases removed from V and 5 bases from J, the gap between germline ends came to 14 bases. The CDR3 region has the DNA TGTGCCAGCCTGACCGATCAGAGAGATACGCAGTATTTT. This codes for CASLTDQRDTQYF.

There are many counts of this clonotype. V gene TRBV7-2 combines with J gene TRBJ2-5, with unresolved D. The germline gives CDR1 SGHTA, CDR2 FQGNSA. The V gene lost 6 bases and the J gene lost 7 bases, with 18 bases spanning the gap. The CDR3 length is 14 residues. CDR3 sequence (DNA): TGTGCCAGCAGTTCCCAACCAGGTCCAGGGACCCAGTACTTC. Amino acid sequence: CASSSQPGPGTQYF.

This clonotype has ten or more counts. This chain joins TRBV18 and TRBJ1-1; D not certain. CDR1 is KGHSH, CDR2 LQKENI, per germline. Trimming left V 2 bases short and J 0 bases short, with 10 bases between. The CDR3 loop spans 15 amino acids. In nucleotides, the CDR3 is TGTGCCAGCTCACCATTCGGGCAGCTGAACACTGAAGCTTTCTTT. This encodes CASSPFGQLNTEAFF.

This clonotype was picked up many times. The genes are TRBV28 and TRBJ2-3, with a possible D match to TRBD2 (7 bases). The CDR3 totals 16 residues. CDR1 is MDHEN and CDR2 is SYDVKM in the germline V gene. The V gene lost 7 bases and the J gene lost 3 bases, with 20 bases spanning the gap. In nucleotides, the CDR3 is TGTGCCAGCATCCCGCGGGGGCCCGAAGGGACAGATACGCAGTATTTT. This codes for CASIPRGPEGTDTQYF.

This clonotype was observed at least ten times. J is TRBJ1-2 and V is TRBV5-8; the match to TRBD1 covers 8 bases. The CDR3 totals 16 residues. Germline V CDR1 and CDR2: SGHTS, YDEGEE. V lost 4 bases, J lost 4 bases, and 12 bases stayed unmatched. The chain's CDR3 is CASSHNRGAVSYGYTF. CDR3 DNA: TGTGCCAGCAGCCACAACAGGGGGGCGGTTAGCTATGGCTACACCTTC.

This clonotype was detected many times. This sequence joins TRBV14 and TRBJ1-2, with a weak D call TRBD1 (5 bases). The V end was cut by 3 bases, the J end by 4 bases, with 9 bases between. The CDR3 runs to 13 residues. Germline loops: CDR1 SGHDN, CDR2 FVKESK. DNA of the CDR3: TGTGCCAGCAGCCACAGGGTGTCCTATGGCTACACCTTC. As protein: CASSHRVSYGYTF.

The chain links TRBV20-1 to TRBJ2-3; D might be TRBD1 or TRBD2, each matching 5 bases. Trimming cost V 0 bases and J 5 bases, with 21 bases left between them. The length of the CDR3 is 17 residues. Germline-derived CDR1 and CDR2 are DFQATT and SNEGSKA (reference sequence). The CDR3 is CSARDSRTRDPGDTQYF. The DNA for the CDR3 is TGCAGTGCTAGAGATAGCCGCACGAGGGACCCGGGAGATACGCAGTATTTT.

This clonotype showed up many times. CDR3 DNA sequence: TGCAGCGTTGTGGGGAGAGAAGCTTTCTTT. It specifies CSVVGREAFF. The genes are TRBV29-1 and TRBJ1-1; no clear D. Germline-derived CDR1 and CDR2 are SQVTM and ANQGSEA. This CDR3 region has 10 residues. Trimming removed 4 bases from V and 8 bases from J, with 8 bases in between.

This clonotype was seen repeatedly, ten times or more. The chain carries TRBV4-1 and TRBJ1-1; D might be TRBD1 (6 bases). Trimming took 1 base from V and 1 from J, leaving 10 bases between them. In germline, CDR1 is MGHRA, CDR2 YSYEKL. This CDR3 region has 15 residues. The CDR3 bases are TGCGCCAGCAGCCAAGGGGAGACAGGGAACACTGAAGCTTTCTTT. Amino acid sequence: CASSQGETGNTEAFF.

This clonotype showed up just a few times. This chain links TRBV29-1 with TRBJ2-1, with D unresolved. Germline V gene sequence: CDR1 SQVTM, CDR2 ANQGSEA. V lost 2 bases, J lost 3 bases, and 14 bases lay in between. The CDR3 has 15 residues. DNA of the CDR3: TGCAGCGTTGAATTCCTCGCGTCGGACTACAATGAGCAGTTCTTC. Translated, it gives CSVEFLASDYNEQFF.

This clonotype was seen repeatedly, ten times or more. The chain has TRBV19 and TRBJ1-1, with D possibly being TRBD1 (5 bases). Per germline, CDR1 LNHDA and CDR2 SQIVND (reference sequence). This CDR3 is 11 amino acids long. V gave up 7 bases and J gave up 5 bases, with 8 bases separating them. This CDR3 is CASKRGTEAFF. CDR3 DNA: TGTGCCAGTAAACGGGGGACTGAAGCTTTCTTT. The whole variable domain, remainder taken from reference TRBV19 and TRBJ1-1, is DGGITQSPKYLFRKEGQNVTLSCEQNLNHDAMYWYRQDPGQGLRLIYYSQIVNDFQKGDIAEGYSVSREKKESFPLTVTSAQKNPTAFYLCASKRGTEAFFGQGTRLTVV.

There are many counts of this clonotype. The CDR3 DNA reads as TGCAGTGCTAGAGATTCGAACAGGGTGTCCTATAATTCACCCCTCCACTTT. Protein: CSARDSNRVSYNSPLHF. The gene calls are TRBV20-1 and TRBJ1-6, with D possibly being TRBD1 (6 bases). With 0 bases removed from V and 1 base from J, the gap between germline ends came to 13 bases. The CDR3 loop spans 17 amino acids. The V gene's germline CDR1 is DFQATT and CDR2 SNEGSKA (reference sequence).

This clonotype was seen only a few times. V and J are TRBV9 and TRBJ1-6; D is unresolved. The germline V gene has CDR1 SGDLS and CDR2 YYNGEE. Between the trimmed V and J ends, which lost 3 bases and 7 bases, there was a span of 14 bases. The CDR3 contains 15 residues. For the CDR3, the DNA is TGTGCCAGCAGCGCCCCGGGTCAGTCCAATTCACCCCTCCACTTT. Translated: CASSAPGQSNSPLHF.

This clonotype was seen at least ten times. V usage is TRBV9 and J usage is TRBJ2-1; D is undetermined. Germline V CDR1 and CDR2: SGDLS, YYNGEE. The V end lost 0 bases, the J end lost 8 bases, and 12 bases lay between the germline ends. The CDR3 sequence is 14 residues long. CDR3 DNA: TGTGCCAGCAGCGTAGGACTCCTCGGCCATGAGCAGTTCTTC. It codes for CASSVGLLGHEQFF.

This clonotype was found many times. V is TRBV4-1 and J is TRBJ2-7; 7 nucleotides align to TRBD1. The junction had 16 bases not matched to a gene; V was cut back by 4 bases and J by 1 base. Germline CDR1 MGHRA, CDR2 YSYEKL. The CDR3 runs to 18 residues. This CDR3 is CASSPDPPDRPRSYEQYF. The DNA for the CDR3 is TGCGCCAGCAGCCCAGACCCACCGGACAGGCCTCGTTCCTACGAGCAGTACTTC.

This clonotype was recorded at least ten times. The genes are TRBV28 and TRBJ2-7; D is undetermined. Germline CDR1 MDHEN, CDR2 SYDVKM. With 3 bases removed from V and 5 bases from J, the gap between germline ends came to 2 bases. The CDR3 contains 10 residues. As DNA, the CDR3 is TGTGCCAGCAGTTTGAACGAGCAGTACTTC. Its translation: CASSLNEQYF.

This clonotype was recorded many times. The chain has TRBV5-5 and TRBJ2-1, with 9 nucleotides matching TRBD2. Losses at the gene ends were 7 bases for V and 3 bases for J; bases not matched to a gene: 5. The CDR3 is made up of 14 amino acids. CDR1 SGHKS and CDR2 YYEKEE come from the germline V gene (reference sequence). This chain's CDR3 is CASAPAGGYNEQFF. CDR3 bases: TGTGCCAGCGCCCCAGCGGGGGGCTACAATGAGCAGTTCTTC. The whole variable domain, remainder taken from reference TRBV5-5 and TRBJ2-1, is DAGVTQSPTHLIKTRGQQVTLRCSPISGHKSVSWYQQVLGQGPQFIFQYYEKEERGRGNFPDRFSARQFPNYSSELNVNALLLGDSALYLCASAPAGGYNEQFFGPGTRLTVL.

This clonotype has at least ten counts. The V and J genes are TRBV7-2 and TRBJ1-2, with a possible D match to TRBD1 (5 bases). This CDR3 spans 14 amino acids. Germline CDR1 SGHTA, CDR2 FQGNSA. Trimming pared 4 bases from V and 8 bases from J, leaving 17 bases between. CDR3 in DNA: TGTGCCAGCAGCTCGTCCCTTGGGGGTCGCGGCTACACCTTC. Translating gives CASSSSLGGRGYTF.

This clonotype was counted many times. The chain links TRBV6-5 to TRBJ2-1, with 12 nucleotides matching TRBD2. J gave up 5 bases and V 5 bases, and 7 bases lay outside the gene matches. Germline CDR1 is MNHEY and CDR2 is SVGAGI. This CDR3 region has 16 residues. CDR3 loop: CASSPRPSGGDNEQFF. CDR3 coding DNA: TGTGCCAGCAGTCCTCGACCTAGCGGGGGGGACAATGAGCAGTTCTTC.

This clonotype was counted ten times or more. The rearrangement links TRBV6-2 or TRBV6-3 to TRBJ2-3, with D possibly matching TRBD1 (6 bases). The V gene lost 7 bases and the J gene lost 3 bases, with 17 bases spanning the gap. This CDR3 region has 15 residues. Germline V gene data show CDR1 as MNHEY and CDR2 as SVGEGT. The CDR3, as DNA: TGTGCCAGCACCAACGGGGACATAACAACAGATACGCAGTATTTT. Encoded protein: CASTNGDITTDTQYF.

This clonotype was seen many times. This chain uses TRBV9 with TRBJ2-1; 9 nucleotides agree with TRBD1. The germline V gene encodes CDR1 SGDLS and CDR2 YYNGEE. This CDR3 is built from 15 residues. With 0 bases clipped from V and 9 bases from J, the junction kept 7 bases outside the gene matches. CDR3 amino acids: CASSVGGQGWLEQFF. The CDR3 bases are TGTGCCAGCAGCGTAGGGGGACAGGGTTGGCTTGAGCAGTTCTTC. Together with reference TRBV9 and TRBJ2-1, the CDR3 gives the full variable domain: DSGVTQTPKHLITATGQRVTLRCSPRSGDLSVYWYQQSLDQGLQFLIQYYNGEERAKGNILERFSAQQFPDLHSELNLSSLELGDSALYFCASSVGGQGWLEQFFGPGTRLTVL.

This clonotype was seen at least ten times. CDR3 region: CSANPYNEQFF. The CDR3 nucleotides are TGCAGTGCTAATCCCTACAATGAGCAGTTCTTC. The V and J genes are TRBV20-1 and TRBJ2-1; D gene unclear. Germline V gene data show CDR1 as DFQATT and CDR2 as SNEGSKA (reference sequence). V was pared by 4 bases and J by 2 bases, with 3 bases between. CDR3 length equals 11 residues.

This clonotype was observed at least ten times. The chain joins TRBV7-8 to TRBJ2-3; possible D gene TRBD1, 5 bases. V dropped 3 bases and J dropped 6 bases, with 16 bases sitting between them. This CDR3 is 15 amino acids long. Germline assignment: CDR1 SGHVS and CDR2 FQNEAQ. CDR3 coding DNA: TGTGCCAGCAGCTTTGGCCTCAGGGCTCGGGATACGCAGTATTTT. It specifies CASSFGLRARDTQYF.

This clonotype was recorded at least ten times. Here the CDR3 reads CSAMTGTGDEKLFF. The CDR3 region has the DNA TGCAGTGCTATGACCGGGACAGGGGATGAAAAACTGTTTTTT. The V gene is TRBV20-1, the J gene TRBJ1-4; 10 bases map to TRBD1. Per the germline V gene, CDR1 is DFQATT and CDR2 is SNEGSKA (reference sequence). The CDR3 has 14 amino acids. Trimming at V came to 4 bases and at J to 6 bases, leaving 5 bases not matched to a gene.

The table lists this clonotype with many counts. The rearrangement joins TRBV28 to TRBJ1-1, with D unresolved. CDR1 MDHEN and CDR2 SYDVKM come from the germline V gene. With 6 bases removed from V and 8 bases from J, the gap between germline ends came to 16 bases. This CDR3 has 13 amino acids. The DNA for the CDR3 is TGTGCCAGCAGGACTTGGGAAATCCTGGAAGCTTTCTTT. Its protein product is CASRTWEILEAFF.

This clonotype was found many times. The V gene is TRBV9, the J gene TRBJ1-1; 7 bases fit TRBD1. The CDR3 is 16 amino acids. V shed 4 bases, J shed 2 bases, and the junction held 11 bases outside the gene matches. Germline CDR1 SGDLS, CDR2 YYNGEE. CDR3 sequence: CASSPEGTASNTEAFF. The CDR3 nucleotides are TGTGCCAGCAGCCCAGAGGGGACAGCGAGTAACACTGAAGCTTTCTTT.